Each of the 29 T cell receptor beta chains below was sequenced from the same sample in a study of control samples from healthy donors and cancer patients. Generated by immunoSEQ multiplex PCR, the TCRdb table keeps only in-frame clones and is missing some. The repertoire has roughly 86,000 clones, roughly nine tenths of them found once; the top ten carry approximately 15%. The sample taken for sequencing was blood. These receptors were obtained from a man between 25 and 39 years old in good health.

The CDR3 DNA is TGTGCCAGCAGCCGACGGAGCGGGGCCGCGAACACCGGGGAGCTGTTTTTT. This encodes CASSRRSGAANTGELFF. The rearrangement uses TRBV6-2 or TRBV6-3 and TRBJ2-2; the match to TRBD2 covers 7 bases. CDR3 length equals 17 residues. The V segment lost 6 bases and the J segment 0 bases; nucleotides outside the gene matches: 10. The germline V gene has CDR1 MNHEY and CDR2 SVGEGT.

This chain connects TRBV7-3 to TRBJ2-1, with 8 nucleotides matching TRBD2. The CDR3 covers 14 residues. Germline CDR1 and CDR2: SGHTA and FQGTGA. Germline trimming cut 5 bases from V and 6 bases from J; bases unmatched to any gene: 6. The CDR3 spells CASSIGLAGNEQFF. The CDR3 DNA reads TGTGCCAGCAGCATAGGACTAGCTGGCAATGAGCAGTTCTTC.

This chain uses TRBV27 with TRBJ1-2; possible D gene TRBD1, 6 bases. This CDR3 is built from 11 residues. CDR1 is MNHEY and CDR2 is SMNVEV in the germline V gene (reference sequence). Deletions cut 6 bases from V and 6 bases from J, with 8 bases between. CDR3 residues: CASREGDGYTF. The CDR3 DNA sequence: TGTGCCAGCAGGGAGGGGGATGGCTACACCTTC.

CDR3 loop: CASSIAGGLTDTQYF. In DNA form, the CDR3 reads TGTGCCAGTAGTATAGCGGGGGGGCTCACAGATACGCAGTATTTT. V and J are TRBV19 and TRBJ2-3, with TRBD2 identical over 8 bases. V was pared by 1 base and J by 2 bases, with 2 bases of the junction left unmatched. This CDR3 is 15 amino acids long. The germline V gene encodes CDR1 LNHDA and CDR2 SQIVND (reference sequence).

The genes are TRBV10-3 and TRBJ2-1; 8 nucleotides match TRBD2. Unmatched junction bases numbered 6, after V lost 7 bases and J lost 4 bases. Germline CDR1 and CDR2: ENHRY and SYGVKD. CDR3 length equals 14 residues. The CDR3 DNA sequence: TGTGCCATCAATAGTCGGGGGGGTTACAATGAGCAGTTCTTC. It codes for CAINSRGGYNEQFF.

The genes are TRBV15 and TRBJ2-6; D is undetermined. Trimming removed 4 bases from V and 0 bases from J, with 10 bases in between. The V gene's germline CDR1 is LNHNV and CDR2 YYDKDF (reference sequence). CDR3 length: 16 amino acids. The CDR3 DNA is TGTGCCACCAGCAAAAATCCCTACTCTGGGGCCAACGTCCTGACTTTC. This translates into CATSKNPYSGANVLTF.

The chain combines TRBV9 with TRBJ2-1; D may correspond to TRBD1 or TRBD2 (5 bases each). The CDR3 contains 15 residues. Germline assignment: CDR1 SGDLS and CDR2 YYNGEE. V lost 2 bases and J lost 0, with 9 bases in between. The CDR3 DNA is TGTGCCAGCAGCGTTTGGGGGAGCTCCTACAATGAGCAGTTCTTC. Its translation is CASSVWGSSYNEQFF. Combining the CDR3 with reference TRBV9 and TRBJ2-1 gives the whole variable domain DSGVTQTPKHLITATGQRVTLRCSPRSGDLSVYWYQQSLDQGLQFLIQYYNGEERAKGNILERFSAQQFPDLHSELNLSSLELGDSALYFCASSVWGSSYNEQFFGPGTRLTVL.

This clone was found once. The chain carries TRBV7-2 and TRBJ2-1; D not certain. The germline V gene has CDR1 SGHTA and CDR2 FQGNSA. This CDR3 comprises 13 residues. Trimming stripped 5 bases from V and 7 bases from J, with 12 bases between. In DNA, the CDR3 is TGTGCCAGCAGCCCAAGTTACCGAAATGAGCAGTTCTTC. Amino acid sequence: CASSPSYRNEQFF.

The chain has TRBV20-1 and TRBJ1-3; 9 nucleotides line up with TRBD1. The V gene's germline CDR1 is DFQATT and CDR2 SNEGSKA (reference sequence). CDR3 size: 14 residues. V gave up 3 bases and J gave up 4 bases; unmatched junction bases: 4. The CDR3 DNA is TGCAGTGCTAGTCAAACAGGGGGCGGAAACACCATATATTTT. As protein: CSASQTGGGNTIYF.

V is TRBV3-1 (or the pseudogene TRBV3-2) and J is TRBJ2-5; 11 bases line up with TRBD2. Germline loops: CDR1 LGHDT, CDR2 YNNKEL (reference sequence). The CDR3 runs to 17 residues. V was clipped by 0 bases and J by 7 bases; unmatched bases: 10. The CDR3 reads CASSQDLGLAGPGTQYF. The CDR3 nucleotides are TGTGCCAGCAGCCAAGATCTCGGACTAGCGGGCCCGGGGACCCAGTACTTC.

The genes are TRBV7-2 and TRBJ1-1; the D is unclear. CDR3 length equals 14 residues. Trimming removed 3 bases from V and 1 base from J, with 9 bases in between. The germline CDR1 and CDR2 sequences are SGHTA and FQGNSA. This chain's CDR3 is CASSFGHSNTEAFF. CDR3 nucleotides: TGTGCCAGCAGCTTCGGCCACTCGAACACTGAAGCTTTCTTT. The full variable domain, rest sourced from reference TRBV7-2 and TRBJ1-1, is GAGVSQSPSNKVTEKGKDVELRCDPISGHTALYWYRQSLGQGLEFLIYFQGNSAPDKSGLPSDRFSAERTGGSVSTLTIQRTQQEDSAVYLCASSFGHSNTEAFFGQGTRLTVV.

This clone came up once. Here the CDR3 DNA reads TGTGCCAGCAGTTTCCGTTCTCAGGGATACGAGCAGTACTTC. Its translation is CASSFRSQGYEQYF. The V call is TRBV28, the J call TRBJ2-7; weak D call: TRBD1 (5 bases). Trimming cost V 3 bases and J 4 bases, with 13 bases left between them. Germline V lookup: CDR1 MDHEN, CDR2 SYDVKM. There are 14 residues in the CDR3.

V gene TRBV6-5 combines with J gene TRBJ2-3, with 10 positions matching TRBD1. The CDR3 totals 14 residues. Per the germline V gene, CDR1 is MNHEY and CDR2 is SVGAGI. J gave up 3 bases and V 7 bases, and 4 bases lay outside the gene matches. The CDR3 coding sequence is TGTGCCAGCACCGGGGGACAGGGGACAGATACGCAGTATTTT. Translation gives CASTGGQGTDTQYF.

The rearrangement joins TRBV12-1 to TRBJ2-7; TRBD2, the D gene given by the table, was not confirmed from the DNA. TRBV12-1 has pseudogene status. The CDR3 extends over 16 amino acids. In DNA form, the CDR3 reads TGTGCCAGCAGCTTTGCTCGCGGATTCCTCCTATACGAGCAGTACTTC. Its translation is CASSFARGFLLYEQYF.

This sequence joins TRBV7-9 and TRBJ2-1; D may correspond to TRBD1 or TRBD2 (5 bases each). There are 15 residues in the CDR3. V was clipped by 3 bases and J by 2 bases, with 11 bases between them. Germline V CDR1 and CDR2: SEHNR, FQNEAQ (reference sequence). The CDR3 bases are TGTGCCAGCAGCTTCGAGGGGCATACCTACAATGAGCAGTTCTTC. Translation gives CASSFEGHTYNEQFF.

This clone was detected only a few times. The chain employs TRBV5-1 and TRBJ1-4; the D gene is possibly TRBD1 (6 bases). CDR3 length: 15 amino acids. CDR1 is SGHRS and CDR2 is YFSETQ in the germline V gene. Trimming removed 1 base from V and 8 bases from J, with 15 bases in between. The CDR3 loop reads CASSLNGRGREKLFF. The CDR3 DNA sequence: TGCGCCAGCAGCTTGAATGGCAGGGGAAGAGAAAAACTGTTTTTT.

This clone showed up just once. The chain carries TRBV5-1 and TRBJ2-3; TRBD2 aligns across 10 bases. With V trimmed by 3 bases and J by 3 bases, 7 bases remained unmatched. The CDR3 sequence is 16 residues long. CDR1 SGHRS and CDR2 YFSETQ come from the germline V gene. Written as DNA, the CDR3 is TGCGCCAGCAGCTCCCGGGCTAGCGGGGGAACAGATACGCAGTATTTT. Translation: CASSSRASGGTDTQYF.

The J gene is TRBJ1-4, the V gene TRBV2; D not resolved. Deletions cut 7 bases from V and 3 bases from J, with 12 bases between. From germline, CDR1 is SNHLY and CDR2 FYNNEI. The CDR3 spans 14 residues. CDR3 coding DNA: TGTGCCAGCACCCTGGGGTGGTCTAATGAAAAACTGTTTTTT. It is translated as CASTLGWSNEKLFF. Full variable domain (outside the CDR3, taken from reference TRBV2 and TRBJ1-4): EPEVTQTPSHQVTQMGQEVILRCVPISNHLYFYWYRQILGQKVEFLVSFYNNEISEKSEIFDDQFSVERPDGSNFTLKIRSTKLEDSAMYFCASTLGWSNEKLFFGSGTQLSVL.

The gene calls are TRBV29-1 and TRBJ2-3; 16 bases align to TRBD2. Losses at the gene ends were 3 bases for V and 10 bases for J; bases not matched to a gene: 7. The germline V gene encodes CDR1 SQVTM and CDR2 ANQGSEA. The CDR3 has 15 amino acids. CDR3 region: CSVEGGLAGGAAQYF. In DNA, the CDR3 is TGCAGCGTTGAGGGGGGACTAGCGGGAGGGGCCGCGCAGTATTTT.

The gene calls are TRBV9 and TRBJ2-1; D might be TRBD1 or TRBD2, each matching 5 bases. Germline CDR1 is SGDLS and CDR2 is YYNGEE. V shed 4 bases and J shed 7 bases, with 9 bases lying between them. The CDR3 totals 12 residues. CDR3 in amino acids: CASSPWGNEQFF. The DNA for the CDR3 is TGTGCCAGCAGCCCATGGGGGAATGAGCAGTTCTTC.

This sequence joins TRBV11-2 and TRBJ2-5, with 8 bases identical to TRBD2. The CDR3 is made up of 16 amino acids. Germline lookup yields CDR1 SGHAT and CDR2 FQNNGV. V dropped 3 bases and J dropped 6; count of bases not matched to a gene: 12. The CDR3 bases are TGTGCCAGCAGCTTCAGCGGTTGGGGACTAGAAAAGACCCAGTACTTC. Amino acid sequence: CASSFSGWGLEKTQYF.

The chain links TRBV28 to TRBJ2-1, with D perhaps matching TRBD1 or TRBD2 (6 bases each). The CDR3 totals 15 residues. The germline gives CDR1 MDHEN, CDR2 SYDVKM. Trimming removed 6 bases at V and 4 bases at J, with 16 bases between. As DNA, the CDR3 is TGTGCCAGCAGGATGGGGGGCAGGGAGTACAATGAGCAGTTCTTC. This codes for CASRMGGREYNEQFF.

The rearrangement joins TRBV2 to TRBJ2-5; TRBD2 matches 11 bases. This CDR3 is 15 amino acids long. Germline V gene data show CDR1 as SNHLY and CDR2 as FYNNEI. The trim removed 2 bases at V and 4 bases at J, leaving 3 bases unmatched. The CDR3 spells CASSETSGSRETQYF. DNA of the CDR3: TGTGCCAGCAGTGAAACTAGCGGGAGTAGAGAGACCCAGTACTTC.

For the CDR3, the DNA is TGTGCCAGCAGCCCTCGCGGATCGGGGCTAGCGGGCCCCCGCAATGAGCAGTTCTTC. Its protein is CASSPRGSGLAGPRNEQFF. The rearrangement links TRBV3-1 (or the pseudogene TRBV3-2) to TRBJ2-1; 8 bases are shared with TRBD2. CDR3 length: 19 residues. Germline CDR1 LGHDT, CDR2 YNNKEL (reference sequence). Unmatched junction bases numbered 20, after V lost 4 bases and J lost 6 bases.

About this clone itself: In the same sample, other DNA sequences code for this CDR3. This sequence joins TRBV19 and TRBJ1-5; 8 nucleotides line up with TRBD1. CDR1 is LNHDA and CDR2 is SQIVND in the germline V gene (reference sequence). The CDR3 totals 14 residues. V shed 10 bases, J shed 0 bases, and the junction held 5 bases outside the gene matches. The CDR3 region has the DNA TGTGCCACCGGGACAGGCGATAGCAATCAGCCCCAGCATTTT. Its translation is CATGTGDSNQPQHF.

The chain employs TRBV27 and TRBJ1-6; 8 bases fit TRBD1. CDR3 length: 14 residues. The germline V gene encodes CDR1 MNHEY and CDR2 SMNVEV (reference sequence). Trimming removed 4 bases from V and 9 bases from J; junction bases left unmatched: 5. The CDR3 here is CASSSWTGFSPLHF. In DNA, the CDR3 is TGTGCCAGCAGTTCTTGGACAGGGTTTTCACCCCTCCACTTT.

The genes are TRBV12-3 or TRBV12-4 and TRBJ1-3; 9 bases map to TRBD1. The CDR3 spans 13 residues. J was trimmed by 6 bases and V by 8 bases; bases with no gene match: 5. The CDR3 bases are TGTGCCAGCGCTAGGACAGGGGCAAACACCATATATTTT. It yields the protein CASARTGANTIYF.

The rearrangement joins TRBV4-3 to TRBJ1-1, with a weak D call TRBD1 (5 bases). CDR3 length: 14 amino acids. Per the germline V gene, CDR1 is LGHNA and CDR2 is YSLEER. V lost 0 bases to trimming and J lost 8 bases, with 13 bases between them. The CDR3 loop reads CASSQEGTGSEAFF. In DNA, the CDR3 is TGCGCCAGCAGCCAAGAAGGGACGGGGTCGGAAGCTTTCTTT.

The CDR3 DNA follows: TGTGCCAGCAATTTAGACTCCACCGGGGAGCTGTTTTTT. This sequence encodes CASNLDSTGELFF. The chain uses TRBV2 and TRBJ2-2, with D unclear. Deletions cut 7 bases from V and 4 bases from J, with 10 bases between. Germline lookup yields CDR1 SNHLY and CDR2 FYNNEI. The CDR3 sequence is 13 residues long. The variable domain in full, completed from reference TRBV2 and TRBJ2-2, reads EPEVTQTPSHQVTQMGQEVILRCVPISNHLYFYWYRQILGQKVEFLVSFYNNEISEKSEIFDDQFSVERPDGSNFTLKIRSTKLEDSAMYFCASNLDSTGELFFGEGSRLTVL.